The present T cell receptor (beta chain) was sequenced within a study of Graves' ophthalmopathy and Graves' hyperthyroidism. Overall study context: A follow-up of 18 months without ophthalmopathy meant that hyperthyroidism was stable.

The CDR3 is made up of 14 amino acids. The V gene's germline CDR1 is SQVTM and CDR2 ANQGSEA. The V end was cut by 4 bases, the J end by 5 bases, with 16 bases between. Establishment of the diagnosis relied upon clinical symptoms, serum thyroxine, TRAb, thyroid ultrasound and orbital computed tomography. The authors amplified TCR beta CDR3 regions from RNA transcripts. HTBI primers were used in a first-round RT-PCR, which preceded a second-round multiplex PCR. One entry per CDR3 protein results from TCRdb running MiXCR on the multiplex PCR reads. The sample consists of around 1,200,000 distinct CDR3 sequences, about 38% of them appearing once.

Sequenced sample: peripheral blood or thyroid tissue (not recorded which). This clonotype was obtained from an adult man with Graves' hyperthyroidism. This sequence joins TRBV29-1 and TRBJ2-3; perhaps D is TRBD1 or TRBD2 (5 bases each). CDR3 in DNA: TGCAGCGTTGTGGGACCGAGGGCAGTAGATACGCAGTATTTT. Translating gives CSVVGPRAVDTQYF.